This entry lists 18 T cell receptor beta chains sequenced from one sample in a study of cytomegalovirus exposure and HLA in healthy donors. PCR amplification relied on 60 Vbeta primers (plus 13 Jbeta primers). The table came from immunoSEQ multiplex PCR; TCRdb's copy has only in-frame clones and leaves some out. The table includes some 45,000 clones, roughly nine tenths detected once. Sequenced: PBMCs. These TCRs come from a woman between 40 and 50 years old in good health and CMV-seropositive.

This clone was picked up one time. The CDR3 region is CASSLFGGAYTDTQYF. In DNA, the CDR3 is TGTGCCAGCAGTTTATTTGGAGGGGCCTACACAGATACGCAGTATTTT. This chain connects TRBV28 to TRBJ2-3, with a weak D call TRBD2 (6 bases). Trimming cost V 1 base and J 2 bases, with 13 bases left between them. Germline CDR1 MDHEN, CDR2 SYDVKM. CDR3 length: 16 residues.

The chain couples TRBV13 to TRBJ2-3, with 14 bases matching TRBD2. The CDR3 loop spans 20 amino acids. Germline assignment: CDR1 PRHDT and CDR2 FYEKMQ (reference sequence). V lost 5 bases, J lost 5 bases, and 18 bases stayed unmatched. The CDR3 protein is CASSPNSGGTSGRVRDTQYF. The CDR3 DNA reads TGTGCCAGCAGCCCCAACAGCGGGGGGACTAGCGGGAGAGTTAGAGATACGCAGTATTTT.

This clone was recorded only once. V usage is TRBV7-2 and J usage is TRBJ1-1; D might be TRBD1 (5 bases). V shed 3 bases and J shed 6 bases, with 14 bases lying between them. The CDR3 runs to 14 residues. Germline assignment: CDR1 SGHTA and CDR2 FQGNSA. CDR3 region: CASSFPRGTSEAFF. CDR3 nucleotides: TGTGCCAGCAGCTTCCCCCGGGGGACGTCTGAAGCTTTCTTT.

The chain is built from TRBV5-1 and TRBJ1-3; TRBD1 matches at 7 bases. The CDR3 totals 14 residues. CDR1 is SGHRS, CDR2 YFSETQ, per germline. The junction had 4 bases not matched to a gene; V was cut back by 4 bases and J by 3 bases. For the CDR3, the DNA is TGCGCCAGCAGCGGGGGACAGCATGGAAACACCATATATTTT. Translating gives CASSGGQHGNTIYF.

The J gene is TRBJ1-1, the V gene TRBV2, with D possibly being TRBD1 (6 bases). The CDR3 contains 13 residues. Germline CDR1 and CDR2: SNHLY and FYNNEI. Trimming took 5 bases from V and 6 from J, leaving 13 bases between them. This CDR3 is CASSSQGLAEAFF. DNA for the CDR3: TGTGCCAGCAGTTCACAGGGATTGGCTGAAGCTTTCTTT.

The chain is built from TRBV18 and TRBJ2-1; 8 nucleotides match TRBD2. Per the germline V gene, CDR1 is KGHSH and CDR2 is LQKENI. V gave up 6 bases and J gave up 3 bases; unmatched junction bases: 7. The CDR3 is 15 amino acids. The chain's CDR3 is CASSKQAGVYNEQFF. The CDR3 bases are TGTGCCAGCTCCAAACAAGCGGGAGTCTACAATGAGCAGTTCTTC.

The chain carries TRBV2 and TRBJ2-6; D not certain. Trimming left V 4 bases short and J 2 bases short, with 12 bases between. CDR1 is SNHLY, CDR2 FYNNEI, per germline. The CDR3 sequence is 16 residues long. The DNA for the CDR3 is TGTGCCAGCAGTGCTCGTTCCGCGGCTGGGGCCAACGTCCTGACTTTC. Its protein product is CASSARSAAGANVLTF. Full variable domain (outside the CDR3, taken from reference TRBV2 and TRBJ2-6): EPEVTQTPSHQVTQMGQEVILRCVPISNHLYFYWYRQILGQKVEFLVSFYNNEISEKSEIFDDQFSVERPDGSNFTLKIRSTKLEDSAMYFCASSARSAAGANVLTFGAGSRLTVL.

CDR3 nucleotides: TGTGCCAGCAGCCTCGGACAGGGGAACGAGCAGTACTTC. This sequence encodes CASSLGQGNEQYF. V and J are TRBV9 and TRBJ2-7, with 9 bases aligning to TRBD1. V trimming: 4 bases; J trimming: 5 bases; junction bases outside the gene matches: 4. CDR1 and CDR2 from the germline V gene are SGDLS and YYNGEE. CDR3 length: 13 amino acids.

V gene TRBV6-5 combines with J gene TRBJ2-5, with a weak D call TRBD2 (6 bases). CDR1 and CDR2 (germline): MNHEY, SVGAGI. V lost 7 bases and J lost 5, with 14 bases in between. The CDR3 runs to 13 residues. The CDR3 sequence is CASKGGVRETQYF. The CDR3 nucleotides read TGTGCCAGCAAAGGCGGGGTCCGGGAGACCCAGTACTTC.

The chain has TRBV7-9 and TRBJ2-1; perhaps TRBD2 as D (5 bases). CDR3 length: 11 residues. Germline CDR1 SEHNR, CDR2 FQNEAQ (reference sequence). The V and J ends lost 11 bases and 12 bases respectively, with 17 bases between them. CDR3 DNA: TGTGCCGTCCTGCGTCAGGAGGCGCAGTTCTTC. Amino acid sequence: CAVLRQEAQFF.

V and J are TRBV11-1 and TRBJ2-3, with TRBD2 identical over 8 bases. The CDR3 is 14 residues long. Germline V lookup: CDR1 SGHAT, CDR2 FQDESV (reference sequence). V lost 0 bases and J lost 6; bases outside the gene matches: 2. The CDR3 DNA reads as TGTGCCAGCAGCTTAGCTAGCGGGGCCGATACGCAGTATTTT. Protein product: CASSLASGADTQYF.

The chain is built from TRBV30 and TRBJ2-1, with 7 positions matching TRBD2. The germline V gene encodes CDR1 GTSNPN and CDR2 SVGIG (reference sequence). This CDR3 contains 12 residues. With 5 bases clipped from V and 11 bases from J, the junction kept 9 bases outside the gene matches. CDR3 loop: CAWASGGVQQFF. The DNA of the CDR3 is TGTGCCTGGGCTTCGGGGGGAGTCCAGCAGTTCTTC. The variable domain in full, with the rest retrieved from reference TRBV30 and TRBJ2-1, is SQTIHQWPATLVQPVGSPLSLECTVEGTSNPNLYWYRQAAGRGLQLLFYSVGIGQISSEVPQNLSASRPQDRQFILSSKKLLLSDSGFYLCAWASGGVQQFFGPGTRLTVL.

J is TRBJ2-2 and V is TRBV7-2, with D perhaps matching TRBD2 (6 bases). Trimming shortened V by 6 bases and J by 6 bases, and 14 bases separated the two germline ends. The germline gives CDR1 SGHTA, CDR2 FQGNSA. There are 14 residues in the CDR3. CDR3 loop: CASRTGGDAGELFF. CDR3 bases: TGTGCCAGCAGGACCGGAGGGGACGCCGGGGAGCTGTTTTTT.

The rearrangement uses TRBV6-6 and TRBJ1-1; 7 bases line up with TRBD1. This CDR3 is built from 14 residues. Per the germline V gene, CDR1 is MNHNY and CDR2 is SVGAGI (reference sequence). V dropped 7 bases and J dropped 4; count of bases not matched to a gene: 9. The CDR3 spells CASMMRGLGTEAFF. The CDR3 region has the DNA TGTGCCAGCATGATGAGGGGGCTCGGCACTGAAGCTTTCTTT.

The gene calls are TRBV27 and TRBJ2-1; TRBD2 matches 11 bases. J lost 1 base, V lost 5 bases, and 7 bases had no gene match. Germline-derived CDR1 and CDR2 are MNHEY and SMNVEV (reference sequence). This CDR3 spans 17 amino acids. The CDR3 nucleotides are TGTGCCAGCAGTCCCCGGACTAGCGGGCGTTCCTACAATGAGCAGTTCTTC. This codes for CASSPRTSGRSYNEQFF.

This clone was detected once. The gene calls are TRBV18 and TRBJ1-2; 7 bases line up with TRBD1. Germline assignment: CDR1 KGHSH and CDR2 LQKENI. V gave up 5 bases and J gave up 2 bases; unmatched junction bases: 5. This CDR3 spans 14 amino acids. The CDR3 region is CASSTDRSNYGYTF. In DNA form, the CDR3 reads TGTGCCAGCTCAACGGACAGGTCGAACTATGGCTACACCTTC.

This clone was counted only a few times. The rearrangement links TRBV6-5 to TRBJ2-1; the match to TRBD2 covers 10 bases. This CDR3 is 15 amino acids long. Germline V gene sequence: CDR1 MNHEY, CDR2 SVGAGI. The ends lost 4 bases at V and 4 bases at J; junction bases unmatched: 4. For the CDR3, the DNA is TGTGCCAGCAGTTCTCCGACTAGCGGGTACAATGAGCAGTTCTTC. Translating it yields CASSSPTSGYNEQFF.

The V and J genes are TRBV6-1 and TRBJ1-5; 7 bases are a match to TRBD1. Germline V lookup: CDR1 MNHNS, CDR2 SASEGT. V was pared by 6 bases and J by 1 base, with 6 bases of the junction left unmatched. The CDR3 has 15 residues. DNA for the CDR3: TGTGCCAGCAGGGAGACAGGGTCGAGCAATCAGCCCCAGCATTTT. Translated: CASRETGSSNQPQHF.